This T cell receptor beta chain was captured by sequencing in a study of post-analysis software for immune sequencing data. In the study overall: Clinical courses comprised relapsing-remitting, secondary progressive and progressive-relapsing multiple sclerosis.

Study outcomes and limitations: Roughly 5 TRBV segments (TRBV5-6, TRBV5-1 and TRBV20-1 among them) occurred more frequently in patients than in controls. The study found significantly lower normalized Chao1 diversity in multiple sclerosis patients than in controls. Samples prepared in the same batch strongly co-clustered by F measure.

Unique molecular identifiers tagged the TCR beta cDNA libraries. When about 1 to 11 million T cells were used, they gave roughly 500,000 cDNA molecules. A single record per CDR3 protein comes from TCRdb applying MiXCR to the PCR reads. The sample carries roughly 400,000 distinct CDR3 sequences, over 30% recorded once. A note on this clonotype: Its matching antigen is unknown.

The CDR3 length is 14 residues. Germline V CDR1 and CDR2: SGHTA, FQGTGA. The sequencing sample was made of blood. The J gene is TRBJ2-1, the V gene TRBV7-3; 7 bases map to TRBD2. Matching the DNA end better, TRBJ2-7 makes the J call doubtful. The source of this sequence is a girl aged 2-10 years with multiple sclerosis. The CDR3 DNA reads as TGTGCCAGCAGCCCGTCGACTAGCATCAATGAGCAGTACTTC. Its protein product is CASSPSTSINEQYF.